This T cell receptor beta chain was captured by sequencing in a study of CD8 T cells in ankylosing spondylitis. General study points: Some of these motif variants have turned up before, in reports on reactive arthritis synovial fluid and blood. One TCR beta motif, made up of about 8 highly homologous variants, appeared characteristic of ankylosing spondylitis blood. Peripheral blood samples showed relatively rare disease-linked clones, and these clones were CD8+. It was reported that disease-linked clones were significantly enriched in matched ankylosing spondylitis synovial fluid.

Making use of molecular barcodes, quantitative 5'-RACE generated TCR beta libraries. TCRdb used MiXCR to reprocess the 5' RACE reads, holding one entry per CDR3 protein. The sample includes a few hundred thousand distinct CDR3 sequences, roughly 17% of them seen just once. The germline V gene encodes CDR1 SGHRS and CDR2 YFSETQ. This CDR3 is built from 18 residues. V lost 3 bases to trimming and J lost 1 base, with 23 bases between them. Comment on this clonotype: Its antigen is still unknown.

What was sequenced was blood, either unsorted or a sorted T cell fraction (not recorded which). The chain joins TRBV5-1 to TRBJ2-7; D may be TRBD1 or TRBD2 (5 bases each). This TCR was sampled from a male donor with ankylosing spondylitis. The CDR3 is CASSYLMRGGPISYEQYF. CDR3 DNA sequence: TGCGCCAGCAGCTATCTGATGAGGGGCGGGCCCATTTCCTACGAGCAGTACTTC.